The T cell receptor beta chain described here comes from a study of shared clonotypes between healthy human individuals. Every donor, a Caucasian adult, lived in Nashville, Tennessee. Remarks on this clone: The target antigen is unknown.

The trim removed 6 bases at V and 3 bases at J, leaving 4 bases unmatched. This CDR3 comprises 14 residues. The germline V gene has CDR1 MDHEN and CDR2 SYDVKM. Genomic DNA per cell subset filled all wells of several immunoSEQ plates. TCRdb keeps only in-frame clones here, not all; method: immunoSEQ multiplex PCR. This table has a few million clones, around 95% appearing once. Study-level results: Shared clonotypes across all four donors exceeded non-shared ones in generation probability. The rarefaction results pointed to incomplete sorted-subset sequencing despite large depth.

The chain joins TRBV28 to TRBJ1-4; 7 positions agree with TRBD1. The sequencing input was naive CD4+ T cells sorted from blood. Specified subset: CD45RA+ positively selected. The TCR comes from a man between 18 and 35 years old in good health. The CDR3 sequence is CASRLQGANEKLFF. The DNA of the CDR3 is TGTGCCAGCAGACTCCAGGGGGCTAATGAAAAACTGTTTTTT.